This T cell receptor beta chain emerged from a study of blood T cell repertoires in COVID-19. The CDR3 length is 15 residues. Germline CDR1 and CDR2: KGHDR and SFDVKD. J lost 4 bases, V lost 3 bases, and 4 bases had no gene match. TCRdb keeps only in-frame clones here, not all; method: immunoSEQ multiplex PCR. The data contain hundreds of thousands of clones, 87% of them singletons. This clone appeared a few times. This clonotype was sampled from a woman between 18 and 29 years old who had recovered from COVID-19. The sequenced sample was peripheral blood. The V gene is TRBV24-1, the J gene TRBJ2-7, with 11 nucleotides matching TRBD2. CDR3 amino acids: CATSDVAGGIYEQYF. The CDR3, as DNA: TGTGCCACCAGTGATGTAGCGGGAGGGATTTACGAGCAGTACTTC.